This TCR beta chain was retrieved from a study of Graves' ophthalmopathy and Graves' hyperthyroidism. This clonotype showed up many times. The antigen remains unidentified. Trimming took 1 base from V and 6 from J, leaving 12 bases between them. The CDR3 totals 15 residues. Germline V lookup: CDR1 MGHDK, CDR2 SYGVNS. TCR beta CDR3 amplification used RNA transcripts. Scientists carried out first-round RT-PCR using HTBI primers and then a second-round multiplex PCR. MiXCR, run by TCRdb on the multiplex PCR reads, gives a single entry per CDR3 protein. Here the sample spans around 400,000 distinct CDR3 sequences, around a fifth being singletons. Findings and caveats of the study: Ophthalmopathy could be told apart from stable hyperthyroidism by a 13-signature model (about 89% sensitivity, roughly 81% specificity). Thyroid clonotypes that were expanded above 0.001 frequency mostly also appeared in blood. Ophthalmopathy progression predictions by the model showed about 75% specificity and about 70% sensitivity.

People with hyperthyroidism were aged 18 to 65 and newly diagnosed, under 2 months' duration. The chain is built from TRBV25-1 and TRBJ2-2, with D hard to call. The specimen was peripheral blood. The sequence was collected from a young woman with stable Graves' hyperthyroidism. The CDR3 sequence is CASSELGSGAGELFF. The CDR3 bases are TGTGCCAGCAGTGAATTGGGTTCGGGCGCCGGGGAGCTGTTTTTT.